A selection of T cell receptor beta chains follows, all from one sample in a study of blood T cell repertoires in COVID-19. TCRdb's table, derived via immunoSEQ multiplex PCR, lists solely in-frame clones and lacks some. The sample has some 410,000 clones; roughly 90% are singletons. Sequenced: PBMCs or T cells enriched from blood (not recorded which). These receptors all stem from a woman between 25 and 40 years old with acute COVID-19. The CDR3 runs from the conserved cysteine through the conserved F or W. Each record gives: J gene, CDR3 length, V gene, D gene, CDR3 protein. A D gene is named only where the DNA matches it firmly.

TRBJ1-2	13	TRBV2	TRBD1	CASSRDRDDGYTF
TRBJ2-1	14	TRBV2	-	CASSDSRAYNEQFF
TRBJ1-5	12	TRBV7-8	-	CASSQYRGPQHF
TRBJ2-2	15	TRBV24-1	TRBD1	CATKGTGDNTGELFF
TRBJ1-1	15	TRBV6-5	TRBD1	CASRNGAGGWTEAFF
TRBJ2-1	17	TRBV30	TRBD1	CAWSPSAGGSFYNEQFF
TRBJ2-7	13	TRBV7-3	TRBD2	CASSPRGGYEQYF
TRBJ1-4	15	TRBV2	-	CASSEADVRNEKLFF
TRBJ2-3	13	TRBV24-1	-	CATSDPSTDTQYF
TRBJ1-2	15	TRBV6-5	TRBD1	CASSYGQGQNYGYTF
TRBJ2-7	16	TRBV9	-	CASSPSGTKAAYEQYF
TRBJ1-3	12	TRBV29-1	-	CSVAGSGNTIYF
TRBJ1-6	17	TRBV5-1	-	CASSFFSGETYNSPLHF
TRBJ2-1	12	TRBV9	-	CASSVVSGEQFF
TRBJ1-5	15	TRBV7-2	TRBD1	CASSLAGTGNQPQHF
TRBJ1-6	15	TRBV2	-	CASKVRDSDNSPLHF
TRBJ1-2	11	TRBV19	-	CASSKNYGYTF
TRBJ2-2	15	TRBV24-1	TRBD1	CATSDRTGFSGELFF
TRBJ2-7	14	TRBV5-1	-	CASSLDRLFYEQYF
TRBJ2-7	15	TRBV5-6	-	CASSLAILASPEQYF
TRBJ2-1	14	TRBV5-1	TRBD2	CASRWGGGDNEQFF
TRBJ2-2	14	TRBV7-9	-	CASSLVGATGELFF
TRBJ1-5	15	TRBV7-2	-	CASSVTGDSNQPQHF